The rows below give T cell receptor beta chains drawn from one sample of a study of a mutant IDH1 vaccine in newly diagnosed glioma. The table came from immunoSEQ multiplex PCR; TCRdb's copy has only in-frame clones and leaves some out. The data contain about 48,000 clones, 79% of them seen just once; the ten biggest clones take up roughly 6.8%. For these receptors, no antigen is known. The sample was PBMCs, taken from a glioma patient whose treatment included an IDH1 peptide vaccine. The receptor set was obtained from a man in his forties or fifties with glioma. Each CDR3 is given with its conserved first and last residue. The D gene is left open where the match is weak. Rows may omit the clone size; those that give it use once, few, many or a size class.

j_call	d_call	v_call	clone_size	cdr3_aa	cdr3_nt
TRBJ1-6	NA	TRBV6-1	once	CASVTDTYSPLHF	TGTGCCAGTGTGACTGACACTTATTCACCCCTCCACTTT
TRBJ1-1	NA	TRBV6-5	NA	CASSYSEMITEAFF	TGTGCCAGCAGTTACTCGGAGATGATAACTGAAGCTTTCTTT
TRBJ1-4	TRBD1	TRBV7-9	NA	CASSSGQGVDEKLFF	TGTGCCAGCAGCTCTGGACAGGGTGTAGATGAAAAACTGTTTTTT
TRBJ1-3	NA	TRBV11-2	NA	CASSLYSGNTIYF	TGTGCCAGCAGCTTATACTCTGGAAACACCATATATTTT
TRBJ1-2	TRBD1	TRBV5-8	NA	CASSIGGTVQMGYTF	TGTGCCAGCAGCATTGGGGGGACAGTTCAGATGGGCTACACCTTC
TRBJ1-2	NA	TRBV4-1	once	CASSQDPATPGYTF	TGCGCCAGCAGCCAAGATCCAGCTACCCCAGGCTACACCTTC
TRBJ1-1	NA	TRBV6-5	NA	CASSRRAGTIEAFF	TGTGCCAGCAGTCGGCGGGCGGGAACAATTGAAGCTTTCTTT
TRBJ2-5	NA	TRBV4-1	NA	CASSSSTPLQGFETQYF	TGCGCCAGCAGCTCGTCAACGCCTCTACAGGGTTTTGAGACCCAGTACTTC
TRBJ1-5	NA	TRBV10-3	NA	CAISEQAAGYSNQPQHF	TGTGCCATCAGTGAGCAGGCGGCGGGATATAGCAATCAGCCCCAGCATTTT
TRBJ2-1	NA	TRBV6-5	NA	CASSYSFDATNEQFF	TGTGCCAGCAGTTACTCCTTCGACGCGACTAATGAGCAGTTCTTC
TRBJ2-7	NA	TRBV7-9	NA	CASSDPSNEQYF	TGTGCCAGCAGCGACCCCTCTAACGAGCAGTACTTC
TRBJ2-3	NA	TRBV9	NA	CASSGRMGDTQYF	TGTGCCAGCAGCGGACGCATGGGAGATACGCAGTATTTT
TRBJ1-1	TRBD1	TRBV5-6	NA	CASSLVGAGQGGTEAFF	TGTGCCAGCAGCTTGGTGGGGGCGGGGCAGGGGGGGACTGAAGCTTTCTTT
TRBJ1-2	NA	TRBV9	NA	CASSVEWEGRYGYTF	TGTGCCAGCAGCGTAGAGTGGGAGGGTCGGTATGGCTACACCTTC
TRBJ2-7	NA	TRBV7-9	NA	CASSLSGIRYEQYF	TGTGCCAGCAGCTTATCCGGGATCCGCTACGAGCAGTACTTC
TRBJ2-7	TRBD1	TRBV30	NA	CAWDGQGTEQYF	TGTGCCTGGGACGGACAGGGGACCGAGCAGTACTTC
TRBJ2-7	NA	TRBV2	few	CASSRESGGYEQYF	TGTGCCAGCAGTCGTGAATCCGGCGGCTACGAGCAGTACTTC
TRBJ1-1	TRBD1	TRBV5-5	NA	CASSVGDSSTEAFF	TGTGCCAGCAGCGTTGGGGACAGTTCCACTGAAGCTTTCTTT
TRBJ2-6	NA	TRBV7-9	NA	CASSSPDSLVSGANVLTF	TGTGCCAGCAGCTCACCCGACAGTCTCGTCTCTGGGGCCAACGTCCTGACTTTC
TRBJ2-1	NA	TRBV19	NA	CASSSPRIKSYNEQFF	TGTGCCAGTAGTAGCCCCAGGATAAAGTCCTACAATGAGCAGTTCTTC
TRBJ1-5	NA	TRBV29-1	NA	CSALGRAQHF	TGCAGCGCCTTGGGACGGGCTCAGCATTTT
TRBJ2-5	TRBD1	TRBV6-5	NA	CASIFQGARGETQYF	TGTGCCAGCATTTTCCAGGGGGCGAGGGGGGAGACCCAGTACTTC
TRBJ2-3	TRBD2	TRBV29-1	NA	CSSGGPLADLRADTQYF	TGCAGCAGCGGGGGTCCCCTAGCGGACCTCCGGGCAGATACGCAGTATTTT
TRBJ2-4	NA	TRBV7-9	NA	CASSSRQVAKNIQYF	TGTGCCAGCAGCTCTAGACAGGTAGCCAAAAACATTCAGTACTTC
TRBJ2-5	TRBD2	TRBV5-1	NA	CASSLGRGGETQYF	TGCGCCAGCAGCTTGGGCCGGGGGGGTGAGACCCAGTACTTC
TRBJ1-5	NA	TRBV4-1	few	CASSGQPNQPQHF	TGCGCCAGCAGCGGTCAGCCCAATCAGCCCCAGCATTTT
TRBJ2-7	NA	TRBV6-5	NA	CASSRGGYPYEQYF	TGTGCCAGCAGCCGTGGAGGCTACCCCTACGAGCAGTACTTC
TRBJ1-2	TRBD1	TRBV4-1	few	CASSQEGTGSYGYTF	TGCGCCAGCAGCCAAGAAGGGACAGGGTCGTATGGCTACACCTTC
TRBJ1-1	NA	TRBV5-1	NA	CASSLALVETEAFF	TGCGCCAGCAGCTTGGCCCTGGTTGAAACTGAAGCTTTCTTT